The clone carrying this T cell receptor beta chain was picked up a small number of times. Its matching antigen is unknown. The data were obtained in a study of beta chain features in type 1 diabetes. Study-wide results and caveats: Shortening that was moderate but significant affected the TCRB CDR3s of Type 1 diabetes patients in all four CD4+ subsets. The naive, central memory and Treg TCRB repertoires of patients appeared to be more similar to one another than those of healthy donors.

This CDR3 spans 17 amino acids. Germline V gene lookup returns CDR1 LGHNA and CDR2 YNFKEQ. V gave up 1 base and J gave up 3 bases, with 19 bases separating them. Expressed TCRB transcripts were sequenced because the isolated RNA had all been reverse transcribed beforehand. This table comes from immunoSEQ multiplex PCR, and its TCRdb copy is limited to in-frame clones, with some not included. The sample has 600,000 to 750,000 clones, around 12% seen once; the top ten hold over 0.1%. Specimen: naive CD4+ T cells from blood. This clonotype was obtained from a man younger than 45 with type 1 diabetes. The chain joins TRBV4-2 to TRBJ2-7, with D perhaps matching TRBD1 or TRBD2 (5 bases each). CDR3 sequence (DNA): TGTGCCAGCAGCCAAGTGTTGTCTCCGGGACCCGTCTACGAGCAGTACTTC. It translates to CASSQVLSPGPVYEQYF.